This T cell receptor (beta chain) was found in a study of blood T cell repertoires in COVID-19. Study-wide background: Specimens from acute and convalescent COVID-19 originated in the United States, Italy and Spain.

Per the original data handling: Amplification of reference gene primers provided the estimated nucleated cell counts. TCRdb's table, derived via immunoSEQ multiplex PCR, lists solely in-frame clones and lacks some. The D gene and trimming were derived from the DNA, and the V and J assignments and clone size from that table. The sample lists roughly 50,000 clones, around nine tenths occurring once. Per germline, CDR1 LGHNA and CDR2 YNFKEQ. The CDR3 contains 16 residues. Trimming shortened V by 4 bases and J by 2 bases, and 18 bases separated the two germline ends. This clone has a handful of counts. The TCR originated in a man in his fifties or sixties with acute or convalescent COVID-19. This chain joins TRBV4-2 and TRBJ2-7, with D possibly TRBD1 on 6 matching bases. The sample consisted of peripheral blood. The CDR3 loop is CASSPTLGTNTYEQYF. The CDR3, as DNA: TGTGCCAGCAGCCCTACACTAGGGACAAACACCTACGAGCAGTACTTC.